These 10 T cell receptor beta chains share one sample of origin, sequenced in a study of sequential checkpoint blockade in melanoma. The repertoire was sequenced with immunoSEQ multiplex PCR; TCRdb's copy has only in-frame clones and lacks some. The repertoire consists of tens of thousands of clones, with about 77% occurring once and the leading ten covering 22%. Treatment in this sample: randomized to nivolumab then ipilimumab (arm A) or the reverse (arm B). This material consisted of CD8+ T cells sorted from blood (inferred from file names), taken from a patient given nivolumab and ipilimumab in sequence. These receptors were taken from a human donor with melanoma.

A single count supports this clone. The chain links TRBV5-6 to TRBJ1-1; D is undetermined. CDR3 size: 14 residues. The germline CDR1 and CDR2 sequences are SGHDT and YYEEEE. Trimming shortened V by 0 bases and J by 0 bases, and 6 bases separated the two germline ends. CDR3 protein: CASSLGQMNTEAFF. The CDR3 coding sequence is TGTGCCAGCAGCTTGGGGCAGATGAACACTGAAGCTTTCTTT.

V is TRBV6-1 and J is TRBJ1-1, with 8 bases identical to TRBD1. The CDR3 has 14 residues. The V and J ends lost 6 bases and 5 bases, in that order; junction bases with no gene match: 8. Germline V CDR1 and CDR2: MNHNS, SASEGT. The CDR3 reads CASSPDRGRTEAFF. In DNA, the CDR3 is TGTGCCAGCAGCCCCGACAGGGGAAGGACTGAAGCTTTCTTT.

This chain connects TRBV6-4 to TRBJ2-2; 7 bases map to TRBD1. CDR3 size: 17 residues. From germline, CDR1 is MRHNA and CDR2 SNTAGT. V gave up 3 bases and J gave up 3 bases; unmatched junction bases: 10. In DNA, the CDR3 is TGTGCCAGCAGTGAGGGGCGACAGGGATGGGACACCGGGGAGCTGTTTTTT. This encodes CASSEGRQGWDTGELFF.

This clone is medium-sized by share. The chain links TRBV5-1 to TRBJ2-7, with 8 bases identical to TRBD1. V lost 7 bases, J lost 0 bases, and 9 bases stayed unmatched. Germline CDR1 reads SGHRS; CDR2 reads YFSETQ. The CDR3 spans 15 residues. Written as DNA, the CDR3 is TGCGCCAGCCGACAGGGGTCTTATACCTCCTACGAGCAGTACTTC. Translated: CASRQGSYTSYEQYF.

The J gene is TRBJ1-2, the V gene TRBV13; D uncertain. The CDR3 contains 12 residues. Germline CDR1 is PRHDT and CDR2 is FYEKMQ (reference sequence). V was clipped by 5 bases and J by 3 bases, with 7 bases between them. CDR3 DNA sequence: TGTGCCAGCAGCGTGGGCGACTATGGCTACACCTTC. The encoded protein is CASSVGDYGYTF.

The V and J genes are TRBV5-1 and TRBJ2-7; TRBD1 aligns across 9 bases. V lost 4 bases, J lost 4 bases, and 9 bases stayed unmatched. In germline, CDR1 is SGHRS, CDR2 YFSETQ. This CDR3 is built from 15 residues. The DNA for the CDR3 is TGCGCCAGCAGCCCGTCCGGGACAGGGATGTACGAGCAGTACTTC. Encoded protein: CASSPSGTGMYEQYF. The whole variable domain, remainder taken from reference TRBV5-1 and TRBJ2-7, is KAGVTQTPRYLIKTRGQQVTLSCSPISGHRSVSWYQQTPGQGLQFLFEYFSETQRNKGNFPGRFSGRQFSNSRSEMNVSTLELGDSALYLCASSPSGTGMYEQYFGPGTRLTVT.

V and J are TRBV4-3 and TRBJ2-1, with TRBD2 identical over 8 bases. The junction had 8 bases not matched to a gene; V was cut back by 4 bases and J by 3 bases. Germline-derived CDR1 and CDR2 are LGHNA and YSLEER. This CDR3 is 16 amino acids long. The CDR3 region has the DNA TGCGCCAGCAGCCCCCAGCGGGAGAGGAGCTACAATGAGCAGTTCTTC. Amino acids: CASSPQRERSYNEQFF.

This chain connects TRBV11-2 to TRBJ2-7, with D unclear. The CDR3 consists of 14 residues. Germline V gene sequence: CDR1 SGHAT, CDR2 FQNNGV. The germline V and J ends were trimmed by 2 bases and 5 bases, with 13 bases remaining between them. The CDR3 loop is CASSLLGPVDEQYF. CDR3 nucleotide sequence: TGTGCCAGCAGCTTACTGGGCCCCGTGGACGAGCAGTACTTC. Variable domain in full (rest from reference TRBV11-2 and TRBJ2-7): EAGVAQSPRYKIIEKRQSVAFWCNPISGHATLYWYQQILGQGPKLLIQFQNNGVVDDSQLPKDRFSAERLKGVDSTLKIQPAKLEDSAVYLCASSLLGPVDEQYFGPGTRLTVT.

The V and J genes are TRBV10-3 and TRBJ2-3, with TRBD2 identical over 10 bases. CDR3 length: 14 amino acids. Germline V lookup: CDR1 ENHRY, CDR2 SYGVKD. V lost 7 bases and J lost 4; bases outside the gene matches: 5. The CDR3: CAIKLAGEADTQYF. CDR3 nucleotides: TGTGCCATCAAGCTAGCGGGGGAAGCAGATACGCAGTATTTT.

The chain carries TRBV4-3 and TRBJ1-2; D gene ambiguous. Germline V lookup: CDR1 LGHNA, CDR2 YSLEER. The V end lost 4 bases, the J end lost 3 bases, and 15 bases lay between the germline ends. CDR3 length equals 15 residues. The CDR3 DNA follows: TGCGCCAGCAGCCGAAGAGGAGAAAGTCACTATGGCTACACCTTC. Its translation is CASSRRGESHYGYTF.